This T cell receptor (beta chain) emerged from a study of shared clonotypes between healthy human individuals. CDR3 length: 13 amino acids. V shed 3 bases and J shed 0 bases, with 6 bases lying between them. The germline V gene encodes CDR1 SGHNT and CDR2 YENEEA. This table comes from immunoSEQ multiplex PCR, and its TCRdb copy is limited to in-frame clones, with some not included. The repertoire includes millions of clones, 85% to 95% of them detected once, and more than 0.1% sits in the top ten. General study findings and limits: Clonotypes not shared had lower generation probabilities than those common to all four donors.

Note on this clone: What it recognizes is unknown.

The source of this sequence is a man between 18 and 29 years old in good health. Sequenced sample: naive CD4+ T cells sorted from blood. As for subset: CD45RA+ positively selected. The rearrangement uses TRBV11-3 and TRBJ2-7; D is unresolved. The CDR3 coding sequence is TGTGCCAGCAGCTTTAGCAGCTCCTACGAGCAGTACTTC. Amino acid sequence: CASSFSSSYEQYF.